The 27 T cell receptor beta chains listed next were all sequenced from one sample in a study of blood T cells in healthy people across ages. Together with a sample-barcoded 5' primer, a J-beta primer mix was included in a second PCR lasting about 6 to 12 cycles. TCRdb recomputed calls from the 5' RACE reads with MiXCR, one row per CDR3 protein. Here the sample spans some 730,000 distinct CDR3 sequences, 20% to 25% being singletons. The sequencing input was blood. Receptor source: a man between 70 and 80 years old in good health.

The V call is TRBV27, the J call TRBJ2-5, with D maybe TRBD2 (5 bases). Germline CDR1 reads MNHEY; CDR2 reads SMNVEV (reference sequence). With 4 bases removed from V and 7 bases from J, the gap between germline ends came to 16 bases. The CDR3 has 14 amino acids. DNA of the CDR3: TGTGCCAGCAGTTCCCCACCGAGGGATAGGACCCAGTACTTC. Protein sequence: CASSSPPRDRTQYF.

This clonotype was seen only a few times. CDR3 DNA sequence: TGTGCCAGCAGTTTCCAAGGGACAGGGTTCGAAAAACTGTTTTTT. Translating it yields CASSFQGTGFEKLFF. The J gene is TRBJ1-4, the V gene TRBV27; 9 positions agree with TRBD1. CDR1 and CDR2 from the germline V gene are MNHEY and SMNVEV (reference sequence). The CDR3 is 15 amino acids. The V gene end was trimmed by 3 bases and the J gene end by 8 bases; junction bases not matched to a gene: 7.

The chain combines TRBV3-1 with TRBJ2-1; unclear D gene. The last part of the DNA fits TRBJ2-7 better; the J call may be wrong. This CDR3 region has 13 residues. CDR1 and CDR2 from the germline V gene are LGHDT and YNNKEL (reference sequence). The CDR3: CASGQLGTYEQYF. As DNA, the CDR3 is TGTGCCAGCGGTCAACTTGGAACCTACGAGCAGTACTTC.

This clonotype was seen a handful of times. The chain combines TRBV29-1 with TRBJ2-4; D remains unclear. The V and J ends lost 6 bases and 9 bases respectively, with 15 bases between them. The CDR3 runs 12 residues. Germline V lookup: CDR1 SQVTM, CDR2 ANQGSEA. The CDR3 spells CSVFVSGSIQYF. In DNA, the CDR3 is TGCAGCGTCTTTGTTTCGGGTAGCATTCAGTACTTC.

This rearrangement joins TRBV7-9 to TRBJ2-2, with 7 bases that match TRBD1. J lost 6 bases, V lost 5 bases, and 6 bases had no gene match. Germline values: CDR1 SEHNR, CDR2 FQNEAQ (reference sequence). The CDR3 extends over 14 amino acids. The CDR3 nucleotides read TGTGCCAGCAGCACCCGACAGGGCTCCGGGGAGCTGTTTTTT. The encoded protein is CASSTRQGSGELFF.

This chain joins TRBV20-1 and TRBJ2-3, with D possibly being TRBD2 (6 bases). Germline loops: CDR1 DFQATT, CDR2 SNEGSKA (reference sequence). The CDR3 is 14 residues long. V was shortened by 5 bases and J by 6 bases, with 18 bases between the two germline ends. The CDR3 coding sequence is TGCAGTGCTGACGGGACTGCGTATGGGGATACGCAGTATTTT. This sequence encodes CSADGTAYGDTQYF.

This clonotype was seen only a few times. The chain links TRBV7-3 to TRBJ2-3; TRBD1 matches 8 bases. The CDR3 sequence is 15 residues long. The V gene end was trimmed by 8 bases and the J gene end by 2 bases; junction bases not matched to a gene: 9. Per the germline V gene, CDR1 is SGHTA and CDR2 is FQGTGA. The CDR3 spells CASSRQGLHTDTQYF. The CDR3 DNA reads as TGTGCCAGCTCCAGACAGGGGCTCCACACAGATACGCAGTATTTT. Full variable domain (outside the CDR3, taken from reference TRBV7-3 and TRBJ2-3): GAGVSQTPSNKVTEKGKYVELRCDPISGHTALYWYRQSLGQGPEFLIYFQGTGAADDSGLPNDRFFAVRPEGSVSTLKIQRTERGDSAVYLCASSRQGLHTDTQYFGPGTRLTVL.

The chain is built from TRBV5-1 and TRBJ2-1; 7 positions agree with TRBD2. This CDR3 is 14 amino acids long. The germline gives CDR1 SGHRS, CDR2 YFSETQ. The V and J ends lost 4 bases and 7 bases, in that order; junction bases with no gene match: 8. The CDR3 here is CASSPTGLRNEQFF. Written as DNA, the CDR3 is TGCGCCAGCAGCCCCACGGGACTAAGAAATGAGCAGTTCTTC.

The chain uses TRBV7-2 and TRBJ1-1, with D maybe TRBD1 (6 bases). Germline V lookup: CDR1 SGHTA, CDR2 FQGNSA. The CDR3 totals 14 residues. Trimming took off 5 bases at V and 4 bases at J, with 14 bases between the two ends. Here the CDR3 DNA reads TGTGCCAGCAGCCTAGAGGGGACAAGCACTGAAGCTTTCTTT. Its translation is CASSLEGTSTEAFF. The whole variable domain, filled in from reference TRBV7-2 and TRBJ1-1, reads GAGVSQSPSNKVTEKGKDVELRCDPISGHTALYWYRQSLGQGLEFLIYFQGNSAPDKSGLPSDRFSAERTGGSVSTLTIQRTQQEDSAVYLCASSLEGTSTEAFFGQGTRLTVV.

This clonotype was seen a few times. The chain has TRBV10-3 and TRBJ2-1; the D is unclear. The CDR3 totals 13 residues. Germline V CDR1 and CDR2: ENHRY, SYGVKD. V was pared by 2 bases and J by 4 bases, with 6 bases between. CDR3 protein: CAISEGLYNEQFF. The CDR3 region has the DNA TGTGCCATCAGTGAGGGCCTTTACAATGAGCAGTTCTTC.

This clonotype was found a few times. The genes are TRBV7-9 and TRBJ1-4; D gene unclear. Trimming removed 3 bases at V and 8 bases at J, with 7 bases between. Germline lookup yields CDR1 SEHNR and CDR2 FQNEAQ (reference sequence). The CDR3 loop spans 12 amino acids. CDR3 nucleotide sequence: TGTGCCAGCAGCTTTCAGGAAGAAAAACTGTTTTTT. It codes for CASSFQEEKLFF.

The CDR3 DNA reads as TGCAGTGCTCCCTCGAGAGCTGTCCCAGATACGCAGTATTTT. The encoded protein is CSAPSRAVPDTQYF. V gene TRBV20-1 combines with J gene TRBJ2-3; unclear D gene. The V end lost 5 bases, the J end lost 4 bases, and 16 bases lay between the germline ends. Germline V gene sequence: CDR1 DFQATT, CDR2 SNEGSKA (reference sequence). This CDR3 has 14 amino acids.

The chain joins TRBV4-3 to TRBJ1-1; D may be TRBD1 (5 bases). The CDR3 consists of 16 residues. Germline CDR1 LGHNA, CDR2 YSLEER. The V end lost 0 bases, the J end lost 2 bases, and 13 bases lay between the germline ends. For the CDR3, the DNA is TGCGCCAGCAGCCAAGAGTTGGGGGAGGGCAACACTGAAGCTTTCTTT. Its protein is CASSQELGEGNTEAFF.

The chain recombines TRBV4-1 with TRBJ2-7, with D tentatively TRBD2 (6 bases). This CDR3 is built from 15 residues. Trimming took 0 bases from V and 5 from J, leaving 14 bases between them. Looked up from germline, CDR1 is MGHRA and CDR2 is YSYEKL. The CDR3 is CASSQDWGVFNEQYV. The CDR3 coding sequence is TGCGCCAGCAGCCAAGATTGGGGGGTCTTCAACGAGCAGTACGTC.

This clonotype turned up a few times. As DNA, the CDR3 is TGTGCCAGCAGAACAAGGACAGGGATCTACGAGCAGTACTTC. This codes for CASRTRTGIYEQYF. V is TRBV6-5 and J is TRBJ2-7, with TRBD1 matching over 8 bases. V trimming: 6 bases; J trimming: 3 bases; junction bases outside the gene matches: 7. There are 14 residues in the CDR3. CDR1 and CDR2 from the germline V gene are MNHEY and SVGAGI.

The rearrangement joins TRBV5-5 to TRBJ2-3; TRBD2 aligns across 10 bases. This CDR3 spans 18 amino acids. Unmatched junction bases numbered 16, after V lost 5 bases and J lost 4 bases. Germline lookup yields CDR1 SGHKS and CDR2 YYEKEE (reference sequence). CDR3 loop: CASSSARSSGRLADTQYF. The CDR3, as DNA: TGTGCCAGCAGTTCCGCTAGGTCTAGCGGGAGACTCGCAGATACGCAGTATTTT.

This chain joins TRBV12-3 or TRBV12-4 and TRBJ2-3; 11 bases map to TRBD2. CDR3 size: 15 residues. J lost 4 bases, V lost 4 bases, and 4 bases had no gene match. The CDR3 DNA sequence: TGTGCCAGCAGTTGGATAGCGGGGGGGTCAGATACGCAGTATTTT. The encoded protein is CASSWIAGGSDTQYF.

A few counts support this clonotype. This CDR3 is CAISAGQENQPQHF. CDR3 DNA sequence: TGTGCCATCAGCGCCGGACAGGAAAATCAGCCCCAGCATTTT. The rearrangement uses TRBV10-3 and TRBJ1-5, with 7 bases aligning to TRBD1. V dropped 6 bases and J dropped 4; count of bases not matched to a gene: 6. Germline V gene lookup returns CDR1 ENHRY and CDR2 SYGVKD. This CDR3 is 14 amino acids long.

The chain combines TRBV15 with TRBJ1-4, with a possible D match to TRBD1 (6 bases). Per germline, CDR1 LNHNV and CDR2 YYDKDF (reference sequence). Trimming shortened V by 5 bases and J by 8 bases, and 18 bases separated the two germline ends. This CDR3 has 15 residues. The CDR3 region is CATSAVKGGNEKLFF. The CDR3 region has the DNA TGTGCCACCAGCGCGGTAAAGGGGGGTAACGAAAAACTGTTTTTT.

The CDR3 DNA follows: TGCGCCAGCAGGGTCCAGGCAGGGGAAGAGACCCAGTACTTC. This sequence encodes CASRVQAGEETQYF. The chain uses TRBV5-1 and TRBJ2-5; maybe TRBD1 (6 bases). Trimming cost V 5 bases and J 3 bases, with 14 bases left between them. The CDR3 extends over 14 amino acids. CDR1 is SGHRS, CDR2 YFSETQ, per germline.

The gene calls are TRBV5-6 and TRBJ2-2, with TRBD2 matching 12 bases. Germline trimming cut 5 bases from V and 5 bases from J; bases unmatched to any gene: 10. Germline assignment: CDR1 SGHDT and CDR2 YYEEEE. CDR3 length equals 17 residues. This chain's CDR3 is CASRAKRTSGVTGELFF. CDR3 in DNA: TGTGCCAGCAGAGCAAAGAGGACTAGCGGGGTGACCGGGGAGCTGTTTTTT. The whole variable domain, filled in from reference TRBV5-6 and TRBJ2-2, reads DAGVTQSPTHLIKTRGQQVTLRCSPKSGHDTVSWYQQALGQGPQFIFQYYEEEERQRGNFPDRFSGHQFPNYSSELNVNALLLGDSALYLCASRAKRTSGVTGELFFGEGSRLTVL.

The chain has TRBV7-2 and TRBJ2-1; D is perhaps TRBD2 (7 bases). Germline assignment: CDR1 SGHTA and CDR2 FQGNSA. V gave up 1 base and J gave up 2 bases, with 15 bases separating them. This CDR3 region has 17 residues. The CDR3 sequence is CASSLVSGGFTYNEQFF. The CDR3 DNA sequence: TGTGCCAGCAGCTTAGTTTCGGGGGGCTTCACCTACAATGAGCAGTTCTTC. Full variable domain (missing parts from reference TRBV7-2 and TRBJ2-1): GAGVSQSPSNKVTEKGKDVELRCDPISGHTALYWYRQSLGQGLEFLIYFQGNSAPDKSGLPSDRFSAERTGGSVSTLTIQRTQQEDSAVYLCASSLVSGGFTYNEQFFGPGTRLTVL.

The CDR3 loop reads CATSVMDRGDYNEQFF. Here the CDR3 DNA reads TGTGCCACCAGCGTGATGGACAGGGGAGACTACAATGAGCAGTTCTTC. The chain employs TRBV15 and TRBJ2-1, with TRBD1 identical over 9 bases. Germline values: CDR1 LNHNV, CDR2 YYDKDF (reference sequence). This CDR3 region has 16 residues. J was trimmed by 3 bases and V by 5 bases; bases with no gene match: 8.

CDR3 amino acids: CASSSSGTSISQYF. CDR3 nucleotide sequence: TGTGCCAGCAGCTCGAGCGGGACTAGCATATCCCAGTACTTC. The chain employs TRBV11-2 and TRBJ2-1, with 9 positions matching TRBD2. TRBJ2-5 explains the end of the DNA better; the J call may be wrong. Looked up from germline, CDR1 is SGHAT and CDR2 is FQNNGV. The CDR3 runs to 14 residues.

Many counts were recorded for this clonotype. The chain is built from TRBV29-1 and TRBJ1-2, with D possibly being TRBD1 (5 bases). This CDR3 has 12 amino acids. Germline CDR1 reads SQVTM; CDR2 reads ANQGSEA. Trimming took off 7 bases at V and 3 bases at J, with 12 bases between the two ends. This CDR3 reads CSDRQTDYGYTF. The DNA of the CDR3 is TGCAGCGATCGACAGACGGACTATGGCTACACCTTC.

Points on this clonotype: The junction shows a germline mismatch at one end, possibly a read error. The V and J genes are TRBV12-3 or TRBV12-4 and TRBJ1-5, with D perhaps TRBD1 (6 bases). This CDR3 has 15 residues. CDR3 bases: TGTGCCAGCTGTTTATCTGGGGGCATTATTCAGCCCCAGCATTTT. Translation gives CASCLSGGIIQPQHF.

The chain combines TRBV21-1 with TRBJ1-1. TRBV21-1 is listed as a pseudogene. The CDR3 is 10 amino acids. In DNA, the CDR3 is TGTGCCGAGACCCGAACTGAAGTTCTCTTT. This gives the protein CAETRTEVLF.